These 24 T cell receptor beta chains came from one sample sequenced in a study of Ad26.COV2.S vaccination and SARS-CoV-2 variants listed by TCRdb under 2021. The method behind the library was the immunoSEQ multiplex PCR assay. Held by TCRdb, this immuneACCESS table contains in-frame sequences only and omits some clones. Under half of the omission traces to an unresolved V gene where checked; the cause of the rest is unknown. Recorded for this sample are about 410,000 clones; 80% to 90% of them occurred a single time. The ten largest make up approximately 3.7% of the sample. The treatment or condition label of this sample denotes: roughly 18 received Ad26.COV2.S at low or high dose, single or two shots; roughly five received placebo; per-sample allocation not given. Repertoires of vaccine and placebo recipients were sequenced from samples collected on day 63 after the first injection. The sample consisted of peripheral blood, taken in a trial of Ad26.COV2.S vaccine versus placebo. The receptors stem from a person between 18 and 60 years old who received the Ad26.COV2.S COVID-19 vaccine or a placebo.

The chain recombines TRBV4-1 with TRBJ2-1; 11 nucleotides agree with TRBD2. The CDR3 covers 16 residues. Germline V gene data show CDR1 as MGHRA and CDR2 as YSYEKL. The J segment lost 8 bases and the V segment lost 2 bases, leaving 8 bases of the junction unmatched. The DNA for the CDR3 is TGCGCCAGCAGCCAACTACTAGCGGGGGCCGGGGATGAGCAGTTCTTC. Amino acids: CASSQLLAGAGDEQFF.

V and J are TRBV11-2 and TRBJ2-1; TRBD1 agrees at 7 bases. The germline V gene encodes CDR1 SGHAT and CDR2 FQNNGV. Losses at the gene ends were 5 bases for V and 5 bases for J; bases not matched to a gene: 6. The CDR3 extends over 14 amino acids. CDR3 protein: CASSVSGTDNEQFF. For the CDR3, the DNA is TGTGCCAGCAGCGTTTCCGGGACAGACAATGAGCAGTTCTTC.

The V gene is TRBV28, the J gene TRBJ1-2; TRBD1 might be the D (6 bases). Germline CDR1 and CDR2: MDHEN and SYDVKM. V lost 5 bases and J 7 bases, leaving 26 bases between the germline ends. The CDR3 covers 17 residues. The CDR3 bases are TGTGCCAGCAGTCCCCCCTTCTTTTTGGGGGGCGTCTCTGGCTACACCTTC. Its protein is CASSPPFFLGGVSGYTF.

The V gene is TRBV29-1, the J gene TRBJ1-1; no firm D call. The V gene lost 4 bases and the J gene lost 1 base, with 10 bases spanning the gap. Germline V gene lookup returns CDR1 SQVTM and CDR2 ANQGSEA. The CDR3 totals 13 residues. This CDR3 is CSVVSQKNTEAFF. Written as DNA, the CDR3 is TGCAGCGTTGTAAGTCAGAAGAACACTGAAGCTTTCTTT.

CDR3 sequence (DNA): TGTGCCAGCAGTTACGAGTACAGGGAGAAGACTTTCTTT. Its translation: CASSYEYREKTFF. The gene calls are TRBV6-2 or TRBV6-3 and TRBJ1-1; the D gene is possibly TRBD1 (6 bases). The length of the CDR3 is 13 residues. Germline lookup yields CDR1 MNHEY and CDR2 SVGEGT. Between the trimmed V and J ends, which lost 2 bases and 12 bases, there was a span of 16 bases.

The chain has TRBV7-9 and TRBJ1-5; 7 bases fit TRBD1. CDR1 SEHNR and CDR2 FQNEAQ come from the germline V gene (reference sequence). V lost 1 base, J lost 0 bases, and 9 bases stayed unmatched. The CDR3 loop spans 18 amino acids. The CDR3 nucleotides are TGTGCCAGCAGCTTAGTCCGGACAGGCCTGTATAGCAATCAGCCCCAGCATTTT. Residues: CASSLVRTGLYSNQPQHF.

V and J are TRBV10-3 and TRBJ1-5; D may be TRBD1 (6 bases). Germline V gene sequence: CDR1 ENHRY, CDR2 SYGVKD. The V gene lost 2 bases and the J gene lost 3 bases, with 11 bases spanning the gap. The CDR3 length is 15 residues. The CDR3 DNA reads TGTGCCATCAGTGAGACCGGGACATTCAATCAGCCCCAGCATTTT. It specifies CAISETGTFNQPQHF.

The gene calls are TRBV6-5 and TRBJ2-7; perhaps TRBD2 as D (6 bases). CDR1 and CDR2 from the germline V gene are MNHEY and SVGAGI. The CDR3 contains 13 residues. Trimming removed 8 bases at V and 6 bases at J, with 17 bases between. The CDR3 sequence: CASSNGGYSEQYF. DNA for the CDR3: TGTGCCAGCTCAAACGGGGGATATTCCGAGCAGTACTTC.

J is TRBJ1-2 and V is TRBV27, with a possible D match to TRBD1 (6 bases). Germline V gives CDR1 MNHEY, CDR2 SMNVEV (reference sequence). Trimming shortened V by 5 bases and J by 4 bases, and 20 bases separated the two germline ends. The CDR3 loop spans 16 amino acids. DNA for the CDR3: TGTGCCAGCAGTCAGGGGTCCGGGGGTAGGGGCTATGGCTACACCTTC. Protein: CASSQGSGGRGYGYTF.

This chain connects TRBV10-3 to TRBJ2-5; 8 bases match TRBD2. The CDR3 covers 14 residues. V was clipped by 6 bases and J by 1 base; unmatched bases: 4. Per germline, CDR1 ENHRY and CDR2 SYGVKD. The CDR3: CAISRTSSQETQYF. In nucleotides, the CDR3 is TGTGCCATCAGCCGGACTAGCTCCCAAGAGACCCAGTACTTC.

This chain links TRBV24-1 with TRBJ2-1; D assignment may be TRBD1 or TRBD2 (6 bases each). The CDR3 runs 15 residues. V lost 1 base, J lost 8 bases, and 14 bases lay in between. The germline V gene encodes CDR1 KGHDR and CDR2 SFDVKD. DNA of the CDR3: TGTGCCACCAGTGATTTAGCGGGCGCAGGGGATGAGCAGTTCTTC. Protein product: CATSDLAGAGDEQFF.

CDR3 sequence (DNA): TGTGCCAGCACCTCAAGACAGGATACCTTCAGTGGCTACACCTTC. This translates into CASTSRQDTFSGYTF. The chain uses TRBV6-5 and TRBJ1-2; perhaps TRBD1 as D (6 bases). Germline V CDR1 and CDR2: MNHEY, SVGAGI. V shed 7 bases and J shed 7 bases, with 22 bases lying between them. The CDR3 consists of 15 residues.

The rearrangement links TRBV29-1 to TRBJ1-2; D may be TRBD1 (6 bases). CDR1 SQVTM and CDR2 ANQGSEA come from the germline V gene. V was cut by 2 bases and J by 4 bases, with 14 bases left in between. This CDR3 is built from 14 residues. As DNA, the CDR3 is TGCAGCGTTGAACGAAGGACAGAGCCCTATGGCTACACCTTC. Its protein is CSVERRTEPYGYTF.

V is TRBV5-1 and J is TRBJ2-3; 7 positions agree with TRBD1. Trimming took 5 bases from V and 2 from J; bases not matched to a gene: 8. Germline CDR1 SGHRS, CDR2 YFSETQ. The CDR3 runs to 15 residues. The CDR3 nucleotides are TGCGCCAGCAGTTGGAAGGGGGCCTTCACAGATACGCAGTATTTT. Translated: CASSWKGAFTDTQYF. The complete variable domain, with remaining parts taken from reference TRBV5-1 and TRBJ2-3, reads KAGVTQTPRYLIKTRGQQVTLSCSPISGHRSVSWYQQTPGQGLQFLFEYFSETQRNKGNFPGRFSGRQFSNSRSEMNVSTLELGDSALYLCASSWKGAFTDTQYFGPGTRLTVL.

CDR3 sequence (DNA): TGCGCCAGCACCGATAATCTCCGCGAGCAGTACTTC. It codes for CASTDNLREQYF. The V and J genes are TRBV5-1 and TRBJ2-7; D is uncertain. This CDR3 spans 12 amino acids. CDR1 and CDR2 (germline): SGHRS, YFSETQ. Trimming pared 6 bases from V and 6 bases from J, leaving 13 bases between.

The chain recombines TRBV5-1 with TRBJ1-3, with D possibly being TRBD1 (6 bases). V lost 0 bases and J 0 bases, leaving 7 bases between the germline ends. Germline CDR1 and CDR2: SGHRS and YFSETQ. This CDR3 has 15 residues. The CDR3 coding sequence is TGCGCCAGCAGCTTGGGACAGGACTCTGGAAACACCATATATTTT. This codes for CASSLGQDSGNTIYF.

The chain combines TRBV5-6 with TRBJ1-3, with D maybe TRBD1 (6 bases). Germline CDR1 SGHDT, CDR2 YYEEEE. The germline V and J ends were trimmed by 4 bases and 0 bases, with 14 bases remaining between them. The CDR3 runs 16 residues. Here the CDR3 DNA reads TGTGCCAGCAGCCCCACCGGGACATTCTCTGGAAACACCATATATTTT. Translation gives CASSPTGTFSGNTIYF.

This chain connects TRBV7-8 to TRBJ1-1; no reliable D call. The V gene's germline CDR1 is SGHVS and CDR2 FQNEAQ. The CDR3 totals 14 residues. Trimming removed 5 bases from V and 0 bases from J, with 10 bases in between. CDR3 protein: CASSRAPVNTEAFF. The CDR3 DNA reads TGTGCCAGCAGCCGAGCCCCGGTGAACACTGAAGCTTTCTTT.

The rearrangement uses TRBV9 and TRBJ1-2, with D tentatively TRBD1 (6 bases). CDR1 SGDLS and CDR2 YYNGEE come from the germline V gene. This CDR3 is 13 amino acids long. V was trimmed by 1 base and J by 3 bases, leaving 7 bases between them. The CDR3 protein is CASSVRQDYGYTF. CDR3 in DNA: TGTGCCAGCAGCGTACGACAGGACTATGGCTACACCTTC. Filled out from reference TRBV9 and TRBJ1-2, the complete variable domain reads DSGVTQTPKHLITATGQRVTLRCSPRSGDLSVYWYQQSLDQGLQFLIQYYNGEERAKGNILERFSAQQFPDLHSELNLSSLELGDSALYFCASSVRQDYGYTFGSGTRLTVV.

A remark on this clone: This sample also contains other DNA sequences that code for the same CDR3. The chain links TRBV10-3 to TRBJ1-4; D remains ambiguous. Trimming shortened V by 6 bases and J by 3 bases, and 8 bases separated the two germline ends. CDR3 length equals 13 residues. Germline CDR1 reads ENHRY; CDR2 reads SYGVKD. CDR3 nucleotide sequence: TGTGCCATCAGGGGAGGTCCTAATGAAAAACTGTTTTTT. Translation gives CAIRGGPNEKLFF.

The rearrangement joins TRBV5-5 to TRBJ2-4; D remains unclear. Per the germline V gene, CDR1 is SGHKS and CDR2 is YYEKEE (reference sequence). The CDR3 extends over 14 amino acids. Between the trimmed V and J ends, which lost 7 bases and 0 bases, there was a span of 11 bases. The CDR3 protein is CASRQELAKNIQYF. The DNA of the CDR3 is TGTGCCAGCCGCCAGGAGTTAGCCAAAAACATTCAGTACTTC. The whole variable domain, filled in from reference TRBV5-5 and TRBJ2-4, reads DAGVTQSPTHLIKTRGQQVTLRCSPISGHKSVSWYQQVLGQGPQFIFQYYEKEERGRGNFPDRFSARQFPNYSSELNVNALLLGDSALYLCASRQELAKNIQYFGAGTRLSVL.

The CDR3 region is CASKVTGSYEQYF. CDR3 in DNA: TGTGCCAGCAAGGTGACAGGGTCGTACGAGCAGTACTTC. The chain links TRBV6-6 to TRBJ2-7, with 7 bases matching TRBD1. This CDR3 is built from 13 residues. The germline CDR1 and CDR2 sequences are MNHNY and SVGAGI (reference sequence). With 7 bases clipped from V and 4 bases from J, the junction kept 7 bases outside the gene matches.

This chain connects TRBV11-1 to TRBJ1-5; D remains ambiguous. Trimming cost V 0 bases and J 0 bases, with 15 bases left between them. CDR1 is SGHAT and CDR2 is FQDESV in the germline V gene (reference sequence). CDR3 length: 18 residues. This CDR3 is CASSLALDGTNSNQPQHF. The CDR3 region has the DNA TGTGCCAGCAGCTTAGCGCTGGACGGCACTAATAGCAATCAGCCCCAGCATTTT.

This clone was detected only once. J is TRBJ2-2 and V is TRBV15, with D perhaps being TRBD1 or TRBD2 (5 bases each). Deletions cut 4 bases from V and 7 bases from J, with 16 bases between. This CDR3 comprises 15 residues. Germline assignment: CDR1 LNHNV and CDR2 YYDKDF (reference sequence). Here the CDR3 reads CATSTGRGIGGELFF. The CDR3 DNA follows: TGTGCCACCAGCACCGGACGGGGCATCGGCGGGGAGCTGTTTTTT.